Following are 7 T cell receptor beta chains from one sample sequenced in a study of T cell responses to AZD1222 COVID-19 vaccine. Sequencing used immunoSEQ multiplex PCR; TCRdb keeps in-frame clones, though not all of them. The profile shows about 120,000 clones, 80% to 95% of them singletons. The source material was peripheral blood, sampled 28 days after the second dose of the MenACWY control vaccine. These receptors were obtained from an adult who received the MenACWY meningococcal vaccine as a control.

J is TRBJ1-2 and V is TRBV28; 10 nucleotides agree with TRBD1. The V segment lost 4 bases and the J segment 8 bases; nucleotides outside the gene matches: 13. The CDR3 is 16 amino acids. Germline CDR1 is MDHEN and CDR2 is SYDVKM. The CDR3 loop is CASSYTSGQGVEGYTF. CDR3 nucleotides: TGTGCCAGCAGTTATACCTCCGGACAGGGGGTGGAAGGCTACACCTTC.

The J gene is TRBJ2-7, the V gene TRBV28; 8 bases map to TRBD1. The ends lost 3 bases at V and 6 bases at J; junction bases unmatched: 19. CDR3 size: 18 residues. Germline V gene data show CDR1 as MDHEN and CDR2 as SYDVKM. The CDR3 region is CASSFQSLRVRGHGEQYF. The CDR3, as DNA: TGTGCCAGCAGTTTTCAGTCGCTTAGGGTCAGGGGGCATGGCGAGCAGTACTTC. The full variable domain, its missing parts supplied by reference TRBV28 and TRBJ2-7, is DVKVTQSSRYLVKRTGEKVFLECVQDMDHENMFWYRQDPGLGLRLIYFSYDVKMKEKGDIPEGYSVSREKKERFSLILESASTNQTSMYLCASSFQSLRVRGHGEQYFGPGTRLTVT.

The chain is built from TRBV10-1 and TRBJ2-7; D perhaps matches TRBD1 (6 bases). The CDR3 runs 16 residues. V gave up 8 bases and J gave up 3 bases, with 23 bases separating them. The germline CDR1 and CDR2 sequences are WNHNN and SYGVQD (reference sequence). The CDR3 spells CASSPDRRPYNYEQYV. For the CDR3, the DNA is TGCGCCAGCTCCCCCGACAGGCGGCCGTATAACTACGAGCAGTACGTC.

The gene calls are TRBV5-1 and TRBJ2-5; no definite D call. Trimming left V 4 bases short and J 2 bases short, with 18 bases between. In germline, CDR1 is SGHRS, CDR2 YFSETQ. The CDR3 sequence is 16 residues long. The CDR3 protein is CASSPFITPLQETQYF. The CDR3 DNA reads TGCGCCAGCAGCCCATTCATAACGCCTCTTCAAGAGACCCAGTACTTC.

The chain joins TRBV11-2 to TRBJ2-7; maybe TRBD1 (6 bases). The CDR3 consists of 15 residues. Germline assignment: CDR1 SGHAT and CDR2 FQNNGV. V was trimmed by 3 bases and J by 0 bases, leaving 12 bases between them. CDR3 residues: CASSFNTGSSYEQYV. DNA for the CDR3: TGTGCCAGCAGCTTTAATACAGGGAGCTCCTACGAGCAGTACGTC.

This rearrangement joins TRBV12-3 or TRBV12-4 to TRBJ2-7, with D possibly being TRBD1 (6 bases). This CDR3 is 12 amino acids long. The ends were cut back, 6 bases at V and 2 bases at J, with 8 bases in the middle. CDR3 sequence: CASSRDTYEQYF. The DNA of the CDR3 is TGTGCCAGCAGCAGGGACACCTACGAGCAGTACTTC.

V is TRBV7-4 and J is TRBJ1-3; tentatively, D is TRBD1 (5 bases). Per the germline V gene, CDR1 is SGHVT and CDR2 is SQSDAQ. The V end was cut by 5 bases, the J end by 3 bases, with 8 bases between. The CDR3 runs to 13 residues. The CDR3 spells CASSPTVGNTIYF. In DNA form, the CDR3 reads TGTGCCAGCAGCCCGACAGTTGGAAACACCATATATTTT.